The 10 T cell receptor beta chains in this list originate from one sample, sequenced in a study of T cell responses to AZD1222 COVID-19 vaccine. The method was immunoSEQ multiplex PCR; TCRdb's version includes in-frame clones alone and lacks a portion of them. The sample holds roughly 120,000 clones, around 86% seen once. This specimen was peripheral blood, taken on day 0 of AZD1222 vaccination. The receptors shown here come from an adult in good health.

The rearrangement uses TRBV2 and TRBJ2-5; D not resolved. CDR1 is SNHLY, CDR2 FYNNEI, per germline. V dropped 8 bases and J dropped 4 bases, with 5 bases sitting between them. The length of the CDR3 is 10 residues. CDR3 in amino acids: CASARETQYF. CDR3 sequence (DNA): TGTGCCAGCGCTCGAGAGACCCAGTACTTC.

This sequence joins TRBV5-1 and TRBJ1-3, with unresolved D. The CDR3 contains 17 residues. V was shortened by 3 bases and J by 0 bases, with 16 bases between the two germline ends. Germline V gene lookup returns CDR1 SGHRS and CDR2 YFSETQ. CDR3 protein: CASSSSLSGSSGNTIYF. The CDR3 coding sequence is TGCGCCAGCAGCTCATCCCTTAGTGGCAGCTCTGGAAACACCATATATTTT.

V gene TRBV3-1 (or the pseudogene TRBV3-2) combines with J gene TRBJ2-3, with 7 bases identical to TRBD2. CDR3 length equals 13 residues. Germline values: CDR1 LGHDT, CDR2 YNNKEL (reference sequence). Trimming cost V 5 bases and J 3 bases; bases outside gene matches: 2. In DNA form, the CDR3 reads TGTGCCAGCAGCTGGACTAGGACAGATACGCAGTATTTT. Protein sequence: CASSWTRTDTQYF.

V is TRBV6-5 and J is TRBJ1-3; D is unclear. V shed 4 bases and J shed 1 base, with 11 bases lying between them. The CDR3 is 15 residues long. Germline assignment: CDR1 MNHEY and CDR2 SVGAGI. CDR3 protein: CASSSRSLSGNTIYF. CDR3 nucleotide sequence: TGTGCCAGCAGTTCCCGCTCCTTATCTGGAAACACCATATATTTT.

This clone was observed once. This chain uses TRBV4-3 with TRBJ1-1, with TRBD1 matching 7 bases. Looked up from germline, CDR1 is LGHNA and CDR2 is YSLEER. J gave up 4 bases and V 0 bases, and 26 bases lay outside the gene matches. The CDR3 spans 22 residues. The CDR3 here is CASSQEPLPGQTASRKSTEAFF. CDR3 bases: TGCGCCAGCAGCCAAGAGCCCCTCCCGGGACAGACCGCTTCTCGAAAGAGCACTGAAGCTTTCTTT.

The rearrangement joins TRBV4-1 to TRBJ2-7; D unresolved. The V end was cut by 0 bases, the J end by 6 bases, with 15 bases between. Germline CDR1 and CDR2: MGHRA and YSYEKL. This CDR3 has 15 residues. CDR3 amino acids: CASSQEKGTPVEQYF. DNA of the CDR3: TGCGCCAGCAGCCAAGAAAAGGGAACCCCTGTCGAGCAGTACTTC.

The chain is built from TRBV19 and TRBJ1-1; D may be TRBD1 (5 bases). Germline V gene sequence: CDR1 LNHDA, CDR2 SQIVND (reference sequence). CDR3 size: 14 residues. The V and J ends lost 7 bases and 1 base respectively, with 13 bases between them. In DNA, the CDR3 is TGTGCCAGTACCATGGGGCGTGCGAACACTGAAGCTTTCTTT. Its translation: CASTMGRANTEAFF.

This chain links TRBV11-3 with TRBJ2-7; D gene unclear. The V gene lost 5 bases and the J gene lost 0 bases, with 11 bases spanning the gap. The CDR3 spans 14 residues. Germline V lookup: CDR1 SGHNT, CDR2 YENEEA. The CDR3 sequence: CASSPIDNSYEQYF. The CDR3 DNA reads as TGTGCCAGCAGCCCTATAGACAACTCCTACGAGCAGTACTTC.

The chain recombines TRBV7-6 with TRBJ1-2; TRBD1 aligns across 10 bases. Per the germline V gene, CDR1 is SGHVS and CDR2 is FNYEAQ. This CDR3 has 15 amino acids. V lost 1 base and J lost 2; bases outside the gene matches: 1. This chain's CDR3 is CASSLGTGGNYGYTF. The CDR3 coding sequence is TGTGCCAGCAGCTTAGGGACAGGGGGGAACTATGGCTACACCTTC.

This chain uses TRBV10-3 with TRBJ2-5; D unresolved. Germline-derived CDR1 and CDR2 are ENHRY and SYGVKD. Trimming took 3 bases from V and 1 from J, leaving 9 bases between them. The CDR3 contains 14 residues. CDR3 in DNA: TGTGCCATCAGTGAACGGGCGTCCCAAGAGACCCAGTACTTC. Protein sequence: CAISERASQETQYF.